Listed below are T cell receptor beta chains from one sample, sequenced in a study of T cell changes during pregnancy in multiple sclerosis. The assay was immunoSEQ multiplex PCR, and TCRdb's table has in-frame clones only and misses some. The sample lists 85,000 to 90,000 clones, over 85% occurring once. The starting material was peripheral blood, obtained after pregnancy. The receptors come from a female donor in good health, enrolled as a control in a pregnancy study. The CDR3 runs from the conserved cysteine through the conserved F or W. A D gene is named only where the DNA matches it firmly. Clone size is given for some rows only: seen once, a few or many times, or a class if the clone is expanded.

cdr3_nt,cdr3_aa,cdr3_length,j_call,clone_size,d_call,v_call
TGTGCCAGCAGCTCGCGGCTAGCGGGAGGGTCCAATGAGCAGTTCTTC,CASSSRLAGGSNEQFF,16,TRBJ2-1,-,TRBD2,TRBV7-2
TGTGCCAGCATCCCAAAATGGCGGGACGGGTACAATGAGCAGTTCTTC,CASIPKWRDGYNEQFF,16,TRBJ2-1,-,-,TRBV7-9
TGTGCCAGCAGTTACCTCGTCTTTCGGACAGAAAGGCGGGCTTTCTTT,CASSYLVFRTERRAFF,16,TRBJ1-1,-,-,TRBV6-6
TGTGCCAGCAGTTTCCTGGGACTAGCGGAGTCCTACGAGCAGTACTTC,CASSFLGLAESYEQYF,16,TRBJ2-7,-,TRBD2,TRBV28
TGTACCAGCAGTTCAACCTACAGTAGGGAGCAGTACTTC,CTSSSTYSREQYF,13,TRBJ2-7,once,-,TRBV13
TGTGCCAGCAGCGGCCGACAGCAGACCGGGGAGCTGTTTTTT,CASSGRQQTGELFF,14,TRBJ2-2,-,-,TRBV9
TGTGCCAGCAGCTTGGTAAGGGGAGGCACCGGGGAGCTGTTTTTT,CASSLVRGGTGELFF,15,TRBJ2-2,once,-,TRBV9
TGTGCCAGCAGTGCTAGCGGGAGTAGTGAGCAGTTCTTC,CASSASGSSEQFF,13,TRBJ2-1,-,TRBD2,TRBV27
TGTGCCAGCAGTTCCGTCGGACTAGCGGGGAACTACGAGCAGTACTTC,CASSSVGLAGNYEQYF,16,TRBJ2-7,-,TRBD2,TRBV28
TGTGCCAGTAGTCCGCGGGCCGCTCCTTCGGGCGAGCAGTACTTC,CASSPRAAPSGEQYF,15,TRBJ2-7,-,-,TRBV19
TGTGCCAGCAGCAACCAAGGTCGGAGCTCGAACACCGGGGAGCTGTTTTTT,CASSNQGRSSNTGELFF,17,TRBJ2-2,once,-,TRBV2
TGTGCCAGCAGTACCGACTACCTAATGTACGAGCAGTACTTC,CASSTDYLMYEQYF,14,TRBJ2-7,-,-,TRBV27
TGTGCCAGTGCCCAGGGGTCCTACGAGCAGTACTTC,CASAQGSYEQYF,12,TRBJ2-7,once,-,TRBV7-9
TGTGCCAGTAGTATAGTCGGCCAGGGAGCCAAAAACATTCAGTACTTC,CASSIVGQGAKNIQYF,16,TRBJ2-4,-,-,TRBV19
TGCGCCAGCAGCTTTTTGGGACAGGGGGCTTGGGCTGGGAAACTGTTTTTT,CASSFLGQGAWAGKLFF,17,TRBJ1-4,-,TRBD1,TRBV5-1
TGTGCCAGCAGCTTCGTCGACAGCCTCTCTGGAAACACCATATATTTT,CASSFVDSLSGNTIYF,16,TRBJ1-3,-,-,TRBV7-9
TGTGCCACCAGCAGAGATAAGGGGGACACTGAAGCTTTCTTT,CATSRDKGDTEAFF,14,TRBJ1-1,-,-,TRBV15
TGTGCCAGTAGCACAACAGGGAGTGCCTACAATGAGCAGTTCTTC,CASSTTGSAYNEQFF,15,TRBJ2-1,-,-,TRBV19
TGTGCCAGCAGCCATCCTCCAGCTTCGAGCGGGGCTAACTATGGCTACACCTTC,CASSHPPASSGANYGYTF,18,TRBJ1-2,-,-,TRBV4-2
TGCAGCGTTACATCGGGAGGGCCTAGGAATGAGCAGTTCTTC,CSVTSGGPRNEQFF,14,TRBJ2-1,-,TRBD2,TRBV29-1
TGCAGCGTTGACCCTAGCGGGAGTTACAATGAGCAGTTCTTC,CSVDPSGSYNEQFF,14,TRBJ2-1,-,TRBD2,TRBV29-1
TGTGCCAGCAGCTTAACGCGGGGTCGGACCGGGGAGCTGTTTTTT,CASSLTRGRTGELFF,15,TRBJ2-2,-,-,TRBV13
TGTGCCAGCAGCTCACTAGCGGGGAGGAATGAGCAGTTCTTC,CASSSLAGRNEQFF,14,TRBJ2-1,-,TRBD2,TRBV11-2
TGTGCCAGCAGCTTTTCCGGGAATACCGGGGAGCTGTTTTTT,CASSFSGNTGELFF,14,TRBJ2-2,few,-,TRBV7-8
TGTGCCAGCTCACCTTTATCCGGGACAGGCACAGATACGCAGTATTTT,CASSPLSGTGTDTQYF,16,TRBJ2-3,-,TRBD1,TRBV18
TGCGCCAGCAGAGGACAGGGGACGTCCTACGAGCAGTACTTC,CASRGQGTSYEQYF,14,TRBJ2-7,-,TRBD1,TRBV5-1
TGTGCCAGCGCTCAGGGGACACTCACAGATACGCAGTATTTT,CASAQGTLTDTQYF,14,TRBJ2-3,-,-,TRBV6-5
TGTGCCAGCAGCCGAGGGACTAGCGCCCGGAACGAGCAGTACTTC,CASSRGTSARNEQYF,15,TRBJ2-7,-,TRBD2,TRBV14
TGTGCCAGCAGTGACGGGGACAACAATGAGCAGTTCTTC,CASSDGDNNEQFF,13,TRBJ2-1,-,-,TRBV6-4
TGTGCCAGCAGTTTAACCGGTTTAGGGGCAGATACGCAGTATTTT,CASSLTGLGADTQYF,15,TRBJ2-3,-,-,TRBV28
TGTGCCAGTAGTAACAGCGGGAGGTCCTACGAGCAGTACTTC,CASSNSGRSYEQYF,14,TRBJ2-7,-,TRBD2,TRBV19
TGCGCCAGCAGCTTGGCCCTAGGGCAGGGAACTGAAGCTTTCTTT,CASSLALGQGTEAFF,15,TRBJ1-1,-,-,TRBV5-1
TGTGCCAGCAGTCACAGGGGGAGGCCGGCCAAAAACATTCAGTACTTC,CASSHRGRPAKNIQYF,16,TRBJ2-4,-,TRBD1,TRBV7-8
TGTGCCAGCAGTTATTCAGGACAGGGCCAAGAGACCCAGTACTTC,CASSYSGQGQETQYF,15,TRBJ2-5,-,TRBD1,TRBV6-5
TGTGCCAGCACCCCCCGTCGGACCCACCGGGGGTTGGACACTGAAGCTTTCTTT,CASTPRRTHRGLDTEAFF,18,TRBJ1-1,-,-,TRBV28